Many counts were recorded for the clone carrying this T cell receptor (beta chain). Unique molecular identifiers were added to individual cDNA molecules. TCRdb re-analysed the 5' RACE reads in MiXCR, keeping a single row per CDR3 protein. The sample lists 80,000 to 95,000 distinct CDR3 sequences; over 12% were seen once. Germline-derived CDR1 and CDR2 are SGHRS and YFSETQ. The CDR3 runs 16 residues. The trim removed 4 bases at V and 6 bases at J, leaving 13 bases unmatched. This record comes from a study of early T cells in non-severe SARS-CoV-2 infection. The chain joins TRBV5-1 to TRBJ1-2, with TRBD1 matching 9 bases. This clonotype was sampled from an adult who was a healthcare worker with PCR-confirmed SARS-CoV-2 infection or an uninfected control (not recorded which). Sequencing input: whole blood. CDR3 region: CASSPFTGTGSDGYTF. DNA of the CDR3: TGCGCCAGCAGCCCGTTCACCGGGACAGGGTCGGATGGCTACACCTTC.